This T cell receptor (beta chain) is drawn from a study of blood T cell repertoires in COVID-19. As for the study in general: The analysed material was cDNA or gDNA that came from T cells, B-cell-depleted T cells, or PBMCs.

The authors' processing: Estimated nucleated cell counts came from reference gene primer amplification. Profiled with immunoSEQ multiplex PCR; TCRdb holds only in-frame clones, not every one. The D gene and trimming were derived from the DNA, and the V and J assignments and clone size from that table. The sample shows hundreds of thousands of clones, 75% to 85% of them seen only once. As for this clone: Sequence at one end of the junction differs from germline and may be a read error.

The clonotype originates from a woman younger than 45 with COVID-19, enrolled during active disease. The source material was peripheral blood.

CDR3 bases: TGTGCCAGCAGTTCTTACTCCGACGAGCAGTACTTC. Translating it yields CASSSYSDEQYF. The chain uses TRBV27 and TRBJ2-7; D gene uncertain. This CDR3 has 12 residues. Looked up from germline, CDR1 is MNHEY and CDR2 is SMNVEV (reference sequence).